Each of the 18 T cell receptor beta chains below was sequenced from the same sample in a study of OX40 agonist ivuxolimab in advanced cancers. Sequenced by immunoSEQ multiplex PCR; TCRdb stores in-frame clones only, minus some. The sample yields fewer than 25,000 clones, roughly nine tenths seen once. This specimen was CD4+ or CD8+ T cells sorted from blood, taken in a trial of the OX40 agonist ivuxolimab. Receptors originate from an adult with an advanced solid tumor such as melanoma, head and neck, liver or kidney cancer.

The chain uses TRBV5-1 and TRBJ2-7; no clear D gene. From germline, CDR1 is SGHRS and CDR2 YFSETQ. The CDR3 loop spans 12 amino acids. Trimming cost V 4 bases and J 4 bases, with 9 bases left between them. CDR3 DNA: TGCGCCAGCAGCCCCTGGGGATACGAGCAGTACTTC. Translation gives CASSPWGYEQYF.

CDR3: CASSTPTSGDTQYF. Here the CDR3 DNA reads TGCGCCAGCAGCACGCCGACTAGCGGGGATACGCAGTATTTT. V and J are TRBV4-1 and TRBJ2-3, with 10 bases aligning to TRBD2. Per the germline V gene, CDR1 is MGHRA and CDR2 is YSYEKL. The CDR3 runs to 14 residues. Germline trimming cut 5 bases from V and 6 bases from J; bases unmatched to any gene: 5.

This clone appeared once. The V gene is TRBV15, the J gene TRBJ2-5, with D hard to call. V lost 4 bases and J lost 2, with 8 bases in between. Germline V gives CDR1 LNHNV, CDR2 YYDKDF (reference sequence). The CDR3 has 13 amino acids. As DNA, the CDR3 is TGTGCCACCAGCAAAGGCAGGCAAGAGACCCAGTACTTC. Encoded protein: CATSKGRQETQYF.

The rearrangement links TRBV29-1 to TRBJ2-3; unclear D gene. The CDR3 has 11 residues. V lost 4 bases to trimming and J lost 6 bases, with 8 bases between them. Germline V gene data show CDR1 as SQVTM and CDR2 as ANQGSEA. CDR3 in amino acids: CSVGRQDTQYF. The CDR3 coding sequence is TGCAGCGTTGGGCGTCAGGATACGCAGTATTTT.

This clone counts as medium-sized (0.01 to 0.1%). CDR3 residues: CASSQTGVNEKLFF. In DNA form, the CDR3 reads TGTGCCAGCAGCCAGACAGGGGTTAATGAAAAACTGTTTTTT. The chain links TRBV11-2 to TRBJ1-4; 8 bases map to TRBD1. Trimming took 5 bases from V and 4 from J; bases not matched to a gene: 3. The CDR3 covers 14 residues. The germline gives CDR1 SGHAT, CDR2 FQNNGV.

The chain links TRBV9 to TRBJ1-1, with D maybe TRBD1 (6 bases). This CDR3 is 15 amino acids long. Germline V gene sequence: CDR1 SGDLS, CDR2 YYNGEE. The V gene lost 4 bases and the J gene lost 1 base, with 14 bases spanning the gap. CDR3 DNA sequence: TGTGCCAGCAGCCCAGAGCCGGGACAGAACACTGAAGCTTTCTTT. Protein product: CASSPEPGQNTEAFF.

The rearrangement joins TRBV4-2 to TRBJ1-4; D is possibly TRBD1 (5 bases). The CDR3 runs to 13 residues. The germline V and J ends were trimmed by 3 bases and 8 bases, with 10 bases remaining between them. The germline CDR1 and CDR2 sequences are LGHNA and YNFKEQ. The CDR3 loop is CASSHLQEEKLFF. CDR3 in DNA: TGTGCCAGCAGCCATCTACAGGAGGAAAAACTGTTTTTT.

The J gene is TRBJ2-5, the V gene TRBV15, with 7 bases identical to TRBD1. The CDR3 runs to 16 residues. The trim removed 0 bases at V and 5 bases at J, leaving 9 bases unmatched. Germline lookup yields CDR1 LNHNV and CDR2 YYDKDF (reference sequence). The CDR3 DNA is TGTGCCACCAGCAGAGATCTGGGGCAGGGGGTTGAGACCCAGTACTTC. It codes for CATSRDLGQGVETQYF.

This clone was observed a single time. The rearrangement uses TRBV5-6 and TRBJ2-7; D is unresolved. V gave up 4 bases and J gave up 7 bases, with 15 bases separating them. From germline, CDR1 is SGHDT and CDR2 YYEEEE. The CDR3 length is 13 residues. The CDR3 DNA sequence: TGTGCCAGCAGCCTGGTTGGGGTAGGGGAGCAGTACTTC. Protein sequence: CASSLVGVGEQYF.

The chain links TRBV19 to TRBJ2-1; TRBD1 agrees at 9 bases. The CDR3 loop spans 16 amino acids. V lost 1 base, J lost 5 bases, and 6 bases stayed unmatched. The germline gives CDR1 LNHDA, CDR2 SQIVND (reference sequence). DNA of the CDR3: TGTGCCAGTAGTATAGGTGGACAGGGGTGGGACAATGAGCAGTTCTTC. Translation gives CASSIGGQGWDNEQFF.

The genes are TRBV6-1 and TRBJ2-1; a possible D gene is TRBD1 (5 bases). Trimming removed 8 bases from V and 6 bases from J, with 11 bases in between. The V gene's germline CDR1 is MNHNS and CDR2 SASEGT. CDR3 length equals 12 residues. CDR3 region: CASVGALNEQFF. The CDR3 nucleotides are TGTGCCAGCGTAGGGGCCCTCAATGAGCAGTTCTTC.

This clone ranks as medium-sized (0.01 to 0.1%). The chain employs TRBV2 and TRBJ1-1, with D unresolved. CDR3 length: 11 residues. The germline CDR1 and CDR2 sequences are SNHLY and FYNNEI. V was clipped by 10 bases and J by 7 bases, with 13 bases between them. The CDR3: CANYLRGEAFF. Written as DNA, the CDR3 is TGTGCCAATTACCTCCGGGGTGAAGCTTTCTTT. Full variable domain (remainder filled in from reference TRBV2 and TRBJ1-1): EPEVTQTPSHQVTQMGQEVILRCVPISNHLYFYWYRQILGQKVEFLVSFYNNEISEKSEIFDDQFSVERPDGSNFTLKIRSTKLEDSAMYFCANYLRGEAFFGQGTRLTVV.

This chain links TRBV11-2 with TRBJ2-1, with TRBD1 identical over 7 bases. The trim removed 5 bases at V and 4 bases at J, leaving 2 bases unmatched. Germline V CDR1 and CDR2: SGHAT, FQNNGV. This CDR3 contains 13 residues. CDR3 in amino acids: CASSRQGYNEQFF. CDR3 bases: TGTGCCAGCAGCCGACAGGGTTACAATGAGCAGTTCTTC. Variable domain in full (rest from reference TRBV11-2 and TRBJ2-1): EAGVAQSPRYKIIEKRQSVAFWCNPISGHATLYWYQQILGQGPKLLIQFQNNGVVDDSQLPKDRFSAERLKGVDSTLKIQPAKLEDSAVYLCASSRQGYNEQFFGPGTRLTVL.

This rearrangement joins TRBV10-3 to TRBJ2-3; the D gene is possibly TRBD1 (5 bases). Germline assignment: CDR1 ENHRY and CDR2 SYGVKD. The CDR3 has 13 residues. The V gene lost 4 bases and the J gene lost 2 bases, with 7 bases spanning the gap. The CDR3 DNA follows: TGTGCCATCAGTGGGGGCCCCACAGATACGCAGTATTTT. It codes for CAISGGPTDTQYF.

The chain carries TRBV29-1 and TRBJ1-2; tentative D call: TRBD1 (6 bases). V was cut by 6 bases and J by 1 base, with 18 bases left in between. From germline, CDR1 is SQVTM and CDR2 ANQGSEA. This CDR3 has 15 residues. The CDR3 region has the DNA TGCAGCGTACCGGTCAGGACAGATGGTAACTATGGCTACACCTTC. The encoded protein is CSVPVRTDGNYGYTF.

V gene TRBV9 combines with J gene TRBJ2-5; 11 nucleotides align to TRBD2. CDR1 is SGDLS, CDR2 YYNGEE, per germline. Trimming removed 2 bases from V and 4 bases from J; junction bases left unmatched: 7. This CDR3 has 16 amino acids. The CDR3: CASSVGTSGFGETQYF. CDR3 bases: TGTGCCAGCAGCGTGGGGACTAGCGGCTTTGGAGAGACCCAGTACTTC.

This chain uses TRBV7-9 with TRBJ2-7; D gene ambiguous. The CDR3 is 13 amino acids. The V end was cut by 5 bases, the J end by 0 bases, with 8 bases between. Germline assignment: CDR1 SEHNR and CDR2 FQNEAQ (reference sequence). Written as DNA, the CDR3 is TGTGCCAGCAGCGTAGACAACTCCTACGAGCAGTACTTC. Translating gives CASSVDNSYEQYF.

This chain connects TRBV4-3 to TRBJ2-3; tentatively, D is TRBD2 (6 bases). Trimming took off 4 bases at V and 5 bases at J, with 22 bases between the two ends. The CDR3 covers 17 residues. The V gene's germline CDR1 is LGHNA and CDR2 YSLEER. The CDR3: CASSPETLAKLGDTQYF. The CDR3 nucleotides read TGCGCCAGCAGCCCAGAAACCCTAGCGAAACTCGGAGATACGCAGTATTTT.